This is a list of T cell receptor beta chains from one sample in a study of T-cell memory formation after mild COVID-19. TCRdb fed the 5' RACE reads into MiXCR, producing one record per CDR3 protein. Of under 400,000 distinct CDR3 sequences listed, 25% to 30% were seen once; the top ten hold roughly 12%. Source material: PBMCs or a T cell subset sorted from them (not recorded which). Receptor source: an adult woman who had mild COVID-19 (a few samples of this study predate the infection). Cell type and time point are not known. Each CDR3 is given with its conserved first and last residue. A D gene is named only where the DNA matches it firmly. Clone size is stated in some rows and not others, as once, few, many or a class when expanded.

clone_size d_call j_call v_call cdr3_aa cdr3_nt
NA NA TRBJ2-7 TRBV19 CASSILGVREQYF TGTGCCAGTAGTATATTAGGGGTTCGCGAGCAGTACTTC
NA TRBD1 TRBJ2-4 TRBV6-2/TRBV6-3 CASSPSGQGDVAKNIQYF TGTGCCAGCAGCCCCTCAGGACAGGGGGATGTGGCCAAAAACATTCAGTACTTC
NA TRBD2 TRBJ2-1 TRBV7-9 CASSSSGVGYEQFF TGTGCCAGCAGCTCTAGCGGGGTAGGTTATGAGCAGTTCTTC
NA NA TRBJ1-2 TRBV7-2 CASSRERGNYGYTF TGTGCCAGCAGCCGGGAGAGGGGGAACTATGGCTACACCTTC
NA NA TRBJ2-7 TRBV7-9 CAIVQGVDEQYF TGTGCCATCGTACAGGGAGTTGACGAGCAGTACTTC
few NA TRBJ2-1 TRBV5-1 CASSRDPLLNNEQFF TGCGCCAGCAGCCGGGACCCGCTACTTAACAATGAGCAGTTCTTC
NA TRBD1 TRBJ1-3 TRBV9 CASSSRDREGNTIYF TGTGCCAGCAGCTCTCGAGACAGGGAGGGAAACACCATATATTTT
NA TRBD1 TRBJ2-2 TRBV9 CASSDPGDRLLNTGELFF TGTGCCAGCAGCGACCCTGGGGACAGGCTCTTAAACACCGGGGAGCTGTTTTTT
NA NA TRBJ1-1 TRBV2 CASIWLLNTEAFF TGTGCCAGCATTTGGTTGCTTAACACTGAAGCTTTCTTT
many NA TRBJ1-4 TRBV25-1 CASSEVRGKLFF TGTGCCAGCAGTGAAGTTAGGGGAAAACTGTTTTTT
NA NA TRBJ1-1 TRBV7-9 CASSLVEGSAFF TGTGCCAGCAGCTTAGTGGAAGGGTCAGCTTTCTTT
NA TRBD2 TRBJ2-7 TRBV20-1 CSARPASGGEQYF TGCAGTGCTAGGCCGGCTTCCGGGGGGGAGCAGTACTTC
NA NA TRBJ1-5 TRBV6-5 CASSYAPGAHRDQPQHF TGTGCCAGCAGTTACGCCCCGGGGGCCCATCGGGATCAGCCCCAGCATTTT
NA TRBD2 TRBJ2-3 TRBV5-1 CASSWTGTSSTSTDTQYF TGCGCCAGCAGCTGGACTGGGACTAGCTCAACTAGCACAGATACGCAGTATTTT
NA NA TRBJ2-7 TRBV2 CASSYIYEQYF TGTGCCAGCAGTTACATCTACGAGCAGTACTTC
few TRBD2 TRBJ2-3 TRBV13 CASSLLRELGTDTQYF TGTGCCAGCAGCTTATTGCGGGAGTTAGGGACAGATACGCAGTATTTT
NA TRBD2 TRBJ2-3 TRBV7-2 CASSVLLAEGFTDTQYF TGTGCCAGCAGCGTATTACTAGCGGAGGGTTTCACAGATACGCAGTATTTT
NA TRBD2 TRBJ2-3 TRBV5-1 CASSRGGATTDTQYF TGCGCCAGCAGCCGCGGGGGAGCTACCACAGATACGCAGTATTTT
NA TRBD1 TRBJ1-4 TRBV6-6 CASSSSDRDTLATNEKLFF TGTGCCAGCAGTTCATCGGACAGGGATACCCTTGCAACTAATGAAAAACTGTTTTTT
few TRBD2 TRBJ2-7 TRBV19 CASSMTSSGSIYEQYF TGTGCCAGTAGTATGACCAGTAGCGGGAGCATTTACGAGCAGTACTTC
few NA TRBJ2-7 TRBV7-2 CASSLDRRAEQYF TGTGCCAGCAGCTTAGATCGCAGGGCTGAGCAGTACTTC
few NA TRBJ2-1 TRBV20-1 CSATPGNNEQFF TGCAGTGCAACCCCGGGGAACAATGAGCAGTTCTTC
few NA TRBJ1-5 TRBV20-1 CSARYRHNQPQHF TGCAGTGCTAGATACAGGCACAATCAGCCCCAGCATTTT
few TRBD1 TRBJ2-3 TRBV29-1 CSVRDRAEDTQYF TGCAGCGTCCGGGACAGGGCTGAAGATACGCAGTATTTT
NA NA TRBJ1-1 TRBV27 CASLTNGDGTEAFF TGTGCCAGCCTAACAAACGGGGACGGCACTGAAGCTTTCTTT
NA NA TRBJ1-6 TRBV7-2 CASSLVVSYNSPLHF TGTGCCAGCAGCTTGGTGGTCTCGTATAATTCACCCCTCCACTTT
few TRBD1 TRBJ2-7 TRBV12-3/TRBV12-4 CASSRTGSFTYEQYF TGTGCCAGCAGTCGGACAGGAAGTTTCACCTACGAGCAGTACTTC
NA TRBD1 TRBJ2-5 TRBV29-1 CSVGGQEQYF TGCAGCGTCGGGGGACAGGAGCAGTACTTC
NA NA TRBJ2-3 TRBV15 CATSRETPRRQSFTDTQYF TGTGCCACCAGCAGAGAAACCCCCAGGCGGCAGTCCTTCACAGATACGCAGTATTTT
few NA TRBJ2-5 TRBV4-2 CASSQGVRGNQETQYF TGTGCCAGCAGCCAAGGGGTTCGGGGAAACCAAGAGACCCAGTACTTC
few NA TRBJ2-1 TRBV30 CAWSVSQSGIRFF TGTGCCTGGAGTGTATCTCAGTCGGGCATACGGTTCTTC
NA TRBD2 TRBJ2-1 TRBV9 CASSVATSGDYNEQFF TGTGCCAGCAGCGTAGCTACGAGCGGGGATTACAATGAGCAGTTCTTC
NA NA TRBJ2-2 TRBV24-1 CATSDLKGGNTGELFF TGTGCCACCAGTGACCTGAAGGGCGGGAACACCGGGGAGCTGTTTTTT
few TRBD1 TRBJ1-1 TRBV6-2/TRBV6-3 CASNYRGANTEAFF TGTGCCAGCAATTACAGGGGCGCGAACACTGAAGCTTTCTTT
few TRBD2 TRBJ2-3 TRBV3-1 CASILSGVGDTQYF TGTGCCAGCATCCTCAGCGGGGTGGGAGATACGCAGTATTTT
NA NA TRBJ2-7 TRBV5-4 CASSFTPGEQYF TGTGCCAGCAGCTTTACCCCGGGCGAGCAGTACTTC
NA NA TRBJ2-1 TRBV29-1 CSGYRINEQFF TGCAGCGGATACAGGATCAATGAGCAGTTCTTC
NA NA TRBJ1-4 TRBV2 CASSDATPEKLFF TGTGCCAGCAGTGACGCGACGCCTGAAAAACTGTTTTTT
NA NA TRBJ1-4 TRBV7-9 CASTTSYIGRWYYEKLFF TGTGCCAGCACCACGAGTTATATTGGGAGGTGGTATTATGAAAAACTGTTTTTT
NA TRBD1 TRBJ2-3 TRBV9 CASSVRQGKATDTQYF TGTGCCAGCAGCGTCAGACAGGGAAAGGCCACAGATACGCAGTATTTT
few NA TRBJ1-4 TRBV4-2 CASSQTAIRGATTNEKLFF TGTGCCAGCAGCCAAACCGCCATTAGAGGGGCGACGACTAATGAAAAACTGTTTTTT
NA NA TRBJ2-4 TRBV12-3/TRBV12-4 CASSLGARANIQYF TGTGCCAGCAGTTTGGGAGCCCGGGCAAACATTCAGTACTTC
few NA TRBJ2-7 TRBV30 CAWSVSGNYEQYF TGTGCCTGGAGTGTATCGGGGAACTACGAGCAGTACTTC